The next 16 T cell receptor beta chains were all read from a single sample in a study of regulatory T cells in long-lasting Graves disease. Time point: persistent/refractory GD, antithyroid drugs over 5 years with positive TRAb. PBMC RNA served as the TCR library source. Relying on iRepertoire HTBI primers and Arm-PCR of CDR3 regions, the team built TCR beta libraries. TCRdb re-analysed the multiplex PCR reads in MiXCR, keeping a single row per CDR3 protein. The profile covers fewer than 600,000 distinct CDR3 sequences, with approximately 22% appearing a single time and roughly 14% taken by the ten largest. Here the sequenced sample was peripheral blood mononuclear cells (PBMCs), taken when the disease was refractory, from a patient treated with antithyroid drugs. These receptors were obtained from a female donor with Graves disease.

V usage is TRBV7-2 and J usage is TRBJ2-3, with a weak D call TRBD1 (5 bases). The CDR3 runs to 16 residues. Germline CDR1 and CDR2: SGHTA and FQGNSA. The V and J ends lost 5 bases and 6 bases respectively, with 21 bases between them. The CDR3 sequence is CASSHKRGTKGDTQYF. CDR3 DNA: TGTGCCAGCAGCCACAAAAGAGGAACCAAGGGGGATACGCAGTATTTT.

This clonotype has a count of ten or more. V usage is TRBV29-1 and J usage is TRBJ1-2; D is perhaps TRBD1 (5 bases). CDR1 and CDR2 from the germline V gene are SQVTM and ANQGSEA. Trimming cost V 1 base and J 6 bases, with 6 bases left between them. CDR3 size: 11 residues. The CDR3 loop reads CSVEGGDGYTF. In DNA form, the CDR3 reads TGCAGCGTTGAAGGGGGCGATGGCTACACCTTC.

This clonotype was counted between two and nine times. CDR3 in amino acids: CASSPEQPTNQPQHF. The CDR3 region has the DNA TGTGCCAGTAGTCCGGAACAGCCGACCAATCAGCCCCAGCATTTT. V and J are TRBV19 and TRBJ1-5; D ambiguous. CDR3 length: 15 residues. In germline, CDR1 is LNHDA, CDR2 SQIVND (reference sequence). The V end lost 5 bases, the J end lost 3 bases, and 14 bases lay between the germline ends.

The table lists this clonotype with a few counts. The J gene is TRBJ2-7, the V gene TRBV10-3, with a possible D match to TRBD1 (5 bases). Per germline, CDR1 ENHRY and CDR2 SYGVKD. V was cut by 0 bases and J by 4 bases, with 13 bases left in between. The CDR3 sequence is 15 residues long. DNA of the CDR3: TGTGCCATCAGTGAGTCTTTGCCAGGGAAATACGAGCAGTACTTC. This sequence encodes CAISESLPGKYEQYF.

This clonotype was seen only a few times. The chain joins TRBV20-1 to TRBJ1-1, with D maybe TRBD1 (5 bases). V dropped 7 bases and J dropped 5 bases, with 20 bases sitting between them. CDR3 size: 14 residues. CDR1 and CDR2 (germline): DFQATT, SNEGSKA (reference sequence). The CDR3 reads CSVRSPAGITEAFF. The CDR3 bases are TGCAGTGTCCGGTCCCCCGCAGGGATAACTGAAGCTTTCTTT.

The chain combines TRBV19 with TRBJ2-7; no clear D gene. The CDR3 loop spans 13 amino acids. V lost 1 base to trimming and J lost 3 bases, with 7 bases between them. Germline V gene data show CDR1 as LNHDA and CDR2 as SQIVND (reference sequence). The CDR3 region has the DNA TGTGCCAGTAGTATAGGCCGGGTCTACGAGCAGTACTTC. Translating it yields CASSIGRVYEQYF. The full variable domain, completed using reference TRBV19 and TRBJ2-7, is DGGITQSPKYLFRKEGQNVTLSCEQNLNHDAMYWYRQDPGQGLRLIYYSQIVNDFQKGDIAEGYSVSREKKESFPLTVTSAQKNPTAFYLCASSIGRVYEQYFGPGTRLTVT.

This rearrangement joins TRBV19 to TRBJ1-1; tentative D call: TRBD1 (6 bases). With 5 bases removed from V and 3 bases from J, the gap between germline ends came to 22 bases. Germline V gene sequence: CDR1 LNHDA, CDR2 SQIVND (reference sequence). The CDR3 contains 17 residues. CDR3 residues: CASSLGASVARDTEAFF. CDR3 in DNA: TGTGCCAGTAGTCTGGGGGCTTCCGTGGCGAGAGACACTGAAGCTTTCTTT.

The chain uses TRBV6-1 and TRBJ2-7, with D possibly matching TRBD1 (5 bases). CDR1 and CDR2 (germline): MNHNS, SASEGT. Trimming removed 6 bases from V and 1 base from J, with 13 bases in between. The CDR3 length is 14 residues. CDR3: CASSLETESYEQYF. In nucleotides, the CDR3 is TGTGCCAGCAGCCTCGAGACAGAATCCTACGAGCAGTACTTC.

V and J are TRBV11-1 and TRBJ2-2; TRBD2 is a possible D gene (6 bases). This CDR3 region has 14 residues. CDR1 is SGHAT and CDR2 is FQDESV in the germline V gene (reference sequence). Trimming removed 8 bases from V and 0 bases from J, with 10 bases in between. The CDR3 nucleotides read TGTGCCAGCTATGGAGGGACGAACACCGGGGAGCTGTTTTTT. Translated: CASYGGTNTGELFF.

In DNA form, the CDR3 reads TGTGCCAGCCGAACGGAGGCGACAGATACGCAGTATTTT. Protein sequence: CASRTEATDTQYF. V and J are TRBV6-1 and TRBJ2-3; D possibly corresponds to TRBD2 (5 bases). Deletions cut 8 bases from V and 3 bases from J, with 12 bases between. This CDR3 is 13 amino acids long. Germline values: CDR1 MNHNS, CDR2 SASEGT.

The chain links TRBV7-8 to TRBJ1-2, with D perhaps matching TRBD1 (6 bases). Deletions cut 4 bases from V and 3 bases from J, with 18 bases between. Germline values: CDR1 SGHVS, CDR2 FQNEAQ. This CDR3 has 16 residues. CDR3 sequence (DNA): TGTGCCAGCAGCTCCACACTTCCGGGGGGCGACTATGGCTACACCTTC. Translating it yields CASSSTLPGGDYGYTF.

This chain links TRBV19 with TRBJ1-5, with D possibly matching TRBD1 (5 bases). CDR3 length equals 14 residues. Trimming shortened V by 7 bases and J by 7 bases, and 17 bases separated the two germline ends. From germline, CDR1 is LNHDA and CDR2 SQIVND (reference sequence). The DNA for the CDR3 is TGTGCCAGTACCACTTTGGGGGGAGGCCAGCCCCAGCATTTT. As protein: CASTTLGGGQPQHF.

The chain has TRBV12-3 or TRBV12-4 and TRBJ2-1, with D uncertain. V gave up 1 base and J gave up 0 bases, with 7 bases separating them. The CDR3 consists of 15 residues. The CDR3 here is CASSLGGHSYNEQFF. CDR3 DNA: TGTGCCAGCAGTTTAGGAGGTCACTCCTACAATGAGCAGTTCTTC.

The chain couples TRBV27 to TRBJ2-2; tentative D call: TRBD1 (5 bases). This CDR3 has 15 amino acids. V gave up 7 bases and J gave up 8 bases, with 20 bases separating them. The V gene's germline CDR1 is MNHEY and CDR2 SMNVEV (reference sequence). CDR3 sequence reads: CASTLFEGVKGELFF. The CDR3 DNA follows: TGTGCCAGCACCCTCTTTGAAGGGGTAAAGGGGGAGCTGTTTTTT.

This clonotype was recorded many times. The J gene is TRBJ2-4, the V gene TRBV20-1; 7 bases map to TRBD1. Germline trimming cut 0 bases from V and 15 bases from J; bases unmatched to any gene: 17. Germline V lookup: CDR1 DFQATT, CDR2 SNEGSKA (reference sequence). The CDR3 spans 15 residues. CDR3 protein: CSARETGNIPLLRYF. CDR3 coding DNA: TGCAGTGCTAGAGAGACAGGGAATATCCCTCTGCTCAGGTACTTC.

As concerns this clonotype: This may come from a read error, since a much larger clone is one base off. J is TRBJ1-1 and V is TRBV7-2; a weak D match, TRBD1 (5 bases). Germline values: CDR1 SGHTA, CDR2 FQGNSA. The CDR3 totals 14 residues. As DNA, the CDR3 is TGTGCCGGCAGCTACGCAGGGCCCCGGGCCGAAGCTTTCTTT. Amino acid sequence: CAGSYAGPRAEAFF.